The subject of this entry is one TCR beta chain. This sample stems from a study of blood T cell repertoires in COVID-19. V was clipped by 5 bases and J by 5 bases, with 9 bases between them. CDR1 SGHTA and CDR2 FQGNSA come from the germline V gene. The CDR3 is 12 residues long. It was during active infection that Seattle patients were enrolled and then longitudinally followed. TCRdb's copy holds only in-frame clones and misses some; the assay was immunoSEQ multiplex PCR. This sample yields 250,000 to 350,000 clones, of which around 82% are seen a single time; more than 15% belongs to the top ten. The rearrangement uses TRBV7-2 and TRBJ2-5; D uncertain. Sequences were obtained from peripheral blood. The sequence was obtained from a person aged 65 to 85 with COVID-19, enrolled during active disease. The CDR3 loop reads CASSILRETQYF. In nucleotides, the CDR3 is TGTGCCAGCAGCATCCTGAGGGAGACCCAGTACTTC.